This is a list of T cell receptor beta chains from one sample in a study of naive and memory T cell subsets. TCRdb fed the UMI-ligation and nested PCR reads into MiXCR, producing one record per CDR3 protein. Among around 18,000 distinct CDR3 sequences listed, approximately 9.4% were seen once. Input material: central memory CD8+ T cells from blood. These receptors originate from a human donor in good health. Each CDR3 is given with its conserved first and last residue. A D gene is named only where the DNA matches it firmly. Rows give clone size only sometimes, using once, few, many, or a class for an expanded clone.

D gene	V gene	J gene	clone size	CDR3 DNA	CDR3 protein
TRBD2	TRBV20-1	TRBJ2-7	few	TGCAGTGCTAGAGATGGTGGGGGGCGGGAGGGCCGTTTTTACGAGCAGTACTTC	CSARDGGGREGRFYEQYF
.	TRBV7-9	TRBJ2-2	many	TGTGCCAGCAGCCCCAGTTGGGGTACCGGGGAGCTGTTTTTT	CASSPSWGTGELFF
.	TRBV6-2/TRBV6-3	TRBJ2-7	many	TGTGCCAGCAGACCCGGGACGGGGGAATTTACTGCGCAGTACTTC	CASRPGTGEFTAQYF
TRBD2	TRBV27	TRBJ2-3	.	TGTGCCAGCAGTTTATCCGGGACTAGCGGGGCCGGGAGCGATACGCAGTATTTT	CASSLSGTSGAGSDTQYF
.	TRBV2	TRBJ2-5	many	TGTGCCAGCAGCCGAGCGGAGGGGGAGACCCAGTACTTC	CASSRAEGETQYF
.	TRBV12-3/TRBV12-4	TRBJ1-3	.	TGTGCCAGCTGTTCCGTATCACCTGGAAACACCATATATTTT	CASCSVSPGNTIYF
.	TRBV27	TRBJ2-7	few	TGTGCCAGCAGTTCCAACTCCTACGAGCAGTACTTC	CASSSNSYEQYF
.	TRBV7-2	TRBJ1-5	few	TGTGCCAGCAGCGGGACGCCTTATAGCAATCAGCCCCAGCATTTT	CASSGTPYSNQPQHF
TRBD1	TRBV4-3	TRBJ1-1	medium-sized	TGCGCCAGCAGCCAAGACGACGGGACAGGGAGTACTGAAGCTTTCTTT	CASSQDDGTGSTEAFF
.	TRBV5-6	TRBJ1-5	few	TGTGCCAGCAGCTTGGGCCAGAATTGGAATCAGCCCCAGCATTTT	CASSLGQNWNQPQHF
.	TRBV19	TRBJ1-1	.	TGTGCCAGTAGTTGGGGGACGTCGAACACTGAAGCTTTCTTT	CASSWGTSNTEAFF
.	TRBV5-6	TRBJ1-2	many	TGTGCCAGCAGCTTGGCCAAGCAGTTGACGACGGTTATAAAGTACAAGGATGGCTACACCTTC	CASSLAKQLTTVIKYKDGYTF
TRBD1	TRBV9	TRBJ1-1	.	TGTGCCAGCAGCGCCGGGACAGGTGGGAACACTGAAGCTTTCTTT	CASSAGTGGNTEAFF